This T cell receptor (beta chain) was identified in a study of blood T cell repertoires in COVID-19. Study at large: T cells, B-cell-depleted T cells, or PBMCs supplied cDNA or gDNA.

Deletions cut 2 bases from V and 4 bases from J, with 15 bases between. The length of the CDR3 is 16 residues. CDR1 is MNHNY, CDR2 SVGAGI, per germline (reference sequence). How the authors handled the data: The authors estimated nucleated cell counts from reference gene primer amplification. TCRdb's table, derived via immunoSEQ multiplex PCR, lists solely in-frame clones and lacks some. V and J calls plus clone size are reproduced from that table; the DNA served to infer D and trimming. The table records around 430,000 clones, around 89% of them present only once. This clonotype was obtained from a woman aged 45 to 65 with COVID-19, enrolled during active disease. The chain combines TRBV6-6 with TRBJ1-5; D possibly corresponds to TRBD1 (5 bases). Sequencing was performed on peripheral blood. The CDR3 is CASSYPARDWNQPQHF. CDR3 DNA sequence: TGTGCCAGCAGTTACCCCGCCCGGGACTGGAATCAGCCCCAGCATTTT.